This TCR beta chain was identified in a study of cytotoxic CD8 clonotypes in ibrutinib-treated CLL. Clones were sequenced by immunoSEQ multiplex PCR, and TCRdb holds only the in-frame ones, with some missing. The data hold about 97,000 clones, with around 77% observed a single time. This CDR3 is built from 16 residues. Looked up from germline, CDR1 is MGHDK and CDR2 is SYGVNS. After removal of 3 bases from V and 6 bases from J, the junction contained 6 bases not matched to a gene. V gene TRBV25-1 combines with J gene TRBJ1-5; 12 nucleotides agree with TRBD1. Sample: PBMCs, taken after 24 months of ibrutinib treatment. The sequence was obtained from a human donor with chronic lymphocytic leukemia. DNA of the CDR3: TGTGCCAGCAGTGAGTCCGGGACAGGGGGCGGTCAGCCCCAGCATTTT. It encodes CASSESGTGGGQPQHF.